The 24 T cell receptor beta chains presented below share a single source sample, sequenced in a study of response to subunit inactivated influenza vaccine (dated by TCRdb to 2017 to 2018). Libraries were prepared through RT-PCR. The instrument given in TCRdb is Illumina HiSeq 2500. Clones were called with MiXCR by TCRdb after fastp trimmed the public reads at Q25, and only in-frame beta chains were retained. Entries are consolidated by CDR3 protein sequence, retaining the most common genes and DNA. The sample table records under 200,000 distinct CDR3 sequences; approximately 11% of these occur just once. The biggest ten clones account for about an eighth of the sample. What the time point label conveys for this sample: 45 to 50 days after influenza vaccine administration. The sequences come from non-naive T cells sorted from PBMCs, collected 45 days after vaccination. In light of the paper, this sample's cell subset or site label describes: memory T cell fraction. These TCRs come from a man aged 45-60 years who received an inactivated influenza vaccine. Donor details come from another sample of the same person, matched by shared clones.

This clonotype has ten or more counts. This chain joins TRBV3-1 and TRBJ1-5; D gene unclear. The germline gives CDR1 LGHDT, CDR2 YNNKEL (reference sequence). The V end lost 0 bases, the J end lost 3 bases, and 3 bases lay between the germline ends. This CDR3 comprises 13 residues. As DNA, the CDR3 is TGTGCCAGCAGCCAAGACATCAATCAGCCCCAGCATTTT. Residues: CASSQDINQPQHF.

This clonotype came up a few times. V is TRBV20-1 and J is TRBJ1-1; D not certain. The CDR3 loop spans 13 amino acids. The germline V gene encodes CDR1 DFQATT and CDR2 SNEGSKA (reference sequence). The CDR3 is CSPAGSRYTEAFF. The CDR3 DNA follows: TGCAGCCCTGCGGGGTCTCGGTACACTGAAGCTTTCTTT.

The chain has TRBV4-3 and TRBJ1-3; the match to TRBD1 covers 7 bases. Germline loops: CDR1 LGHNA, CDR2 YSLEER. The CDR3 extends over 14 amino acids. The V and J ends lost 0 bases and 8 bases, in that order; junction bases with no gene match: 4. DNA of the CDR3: TGCGCCAGCAGCCAAGAACCACAGGGGTACACCATATATTTT. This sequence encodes CASSQEPQGYTIYF.

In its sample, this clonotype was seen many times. DNA for the CDR3: TGTGCCAGCAGCTTGGTTCTTTGGGGACTAGCGGGGGGTTACAATGAGCAGTTCTTC. Residues: CASSLVLWGLAGGYNEQFF. The J gene is TRBJ2-1, the V gene TRBV5-4; the match to TRBD2 covers 15 bases. Germline V lookup: CDR1 SGHNT, CDR2 YYREEE (reference sequence). CDR3 length: 19 amino acids. V trimming: 0 bases; J trimming: 4 bases; junction bases outside the gene matches: 8. Based on the CDR3 plus reference TRBV5-4 and TRBJ2-1, the full variable domain is ETGVTQSPTHLIKTRGQQVTLRCSSQSGHNTVSWYQQALGQGPQFIFQYYREEENGRGNFPPRFSGLQFPNYSSELNVNALELDDSALYLCASSLVLWGLAGGYNEQFFGPGTRLTVL.

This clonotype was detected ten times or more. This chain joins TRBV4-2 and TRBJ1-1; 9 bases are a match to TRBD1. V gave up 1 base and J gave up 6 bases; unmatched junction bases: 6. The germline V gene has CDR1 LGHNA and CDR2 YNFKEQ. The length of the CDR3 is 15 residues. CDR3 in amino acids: CASSQGTGGAAEAFF. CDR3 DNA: TGTGCCAGCAGCCAAGGAACAGGGGGCGCGGCTGAAGCTTTCTTT.

CDR3 residues: CASSTRQGTNYGYTF. For the CDR3, the DNA is TGTGCCAGCAGTACTCGACAGGGGACTAACTATGGCTACACCTTC. V is TRBV27 and J is TRBJ1-2, with 8 bases identical to TRBD1. Germline assignment: CDR1 MNHEY and CDR2 SMNVEV (reference sequence). CDR3 length equals 15 residues. The V gene end was trimmed by 5 bases and the J gene end by 0 bases; junction bases not matched to a gene: 5.

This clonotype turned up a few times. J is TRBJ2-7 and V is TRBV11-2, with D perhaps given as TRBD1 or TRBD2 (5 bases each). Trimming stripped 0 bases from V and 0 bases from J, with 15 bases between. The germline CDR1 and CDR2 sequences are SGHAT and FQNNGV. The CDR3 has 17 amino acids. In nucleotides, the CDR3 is TGTGCCAGCAGCTTAGACCAGACGGGACGCCACTCCTACGAGCAGTACTTC. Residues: CASSLDQTGRHSYEQYF. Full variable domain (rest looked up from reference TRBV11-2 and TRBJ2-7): EAGVAQSPRYKIIEKRQSVAFWCNPISGHATLYWYQQILGQGPKLLIQFQNNGVVDDSQLPKDRFSAERLKGVDSTLKIQPAKLEDSAVYLCASSLDQTGRHSYEQYFGPGTRLTVT.

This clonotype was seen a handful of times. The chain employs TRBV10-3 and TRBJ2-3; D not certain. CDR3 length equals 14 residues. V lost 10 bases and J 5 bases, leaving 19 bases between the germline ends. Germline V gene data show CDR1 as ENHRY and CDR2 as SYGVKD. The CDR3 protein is CATQDPTPRDTQYF. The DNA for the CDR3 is TGTGCCACCCAAGACCCAACCCCCCGAGATACGCAGTATTTT.

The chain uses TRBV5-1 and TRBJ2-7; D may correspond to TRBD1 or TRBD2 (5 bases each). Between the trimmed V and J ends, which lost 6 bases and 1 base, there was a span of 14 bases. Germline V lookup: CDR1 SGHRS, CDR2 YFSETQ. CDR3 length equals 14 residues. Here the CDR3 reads CASTPDSGSYEQYF. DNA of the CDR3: TGCGCCAGCACCCCCGACAGCGGATCCTACGAGCAGTACTTC.

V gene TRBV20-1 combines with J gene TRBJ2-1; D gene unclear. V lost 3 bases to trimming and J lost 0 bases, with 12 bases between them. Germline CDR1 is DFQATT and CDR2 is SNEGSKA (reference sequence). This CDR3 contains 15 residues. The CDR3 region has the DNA TGCAGTGCTAGCGGACCATACAGCTCCTACAATGAGCAGTTCTTC. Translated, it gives CSASGPYSSYNEQFF.

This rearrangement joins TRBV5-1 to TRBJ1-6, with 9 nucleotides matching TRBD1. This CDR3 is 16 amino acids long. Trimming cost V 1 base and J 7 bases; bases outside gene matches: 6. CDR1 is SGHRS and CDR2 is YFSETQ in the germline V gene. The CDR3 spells CASSLRGQGGNSPLHF. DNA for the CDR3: TGCGCCAGCAGCTTGCGGGGACAGGGCGGGAATTCACCCCTCCACTTT.

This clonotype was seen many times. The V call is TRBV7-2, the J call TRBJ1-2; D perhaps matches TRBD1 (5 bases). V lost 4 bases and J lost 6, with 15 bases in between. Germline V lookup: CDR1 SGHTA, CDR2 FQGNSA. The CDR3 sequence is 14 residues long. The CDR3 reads CASSSPYNRNGYTF. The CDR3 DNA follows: TGTGCCAGCAGCTCCCCATATAACAGGAATGGCTACACCTTC.

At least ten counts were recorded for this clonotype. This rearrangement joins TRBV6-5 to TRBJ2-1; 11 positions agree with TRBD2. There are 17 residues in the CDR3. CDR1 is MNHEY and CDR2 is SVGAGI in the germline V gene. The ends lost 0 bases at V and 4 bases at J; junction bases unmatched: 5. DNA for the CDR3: TGTGCCAGCAGTTACTCTCCTAGCGGGGGGATATACAATGAGCAGTTCTTC. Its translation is CASSYSPSGGIYNEQFF.

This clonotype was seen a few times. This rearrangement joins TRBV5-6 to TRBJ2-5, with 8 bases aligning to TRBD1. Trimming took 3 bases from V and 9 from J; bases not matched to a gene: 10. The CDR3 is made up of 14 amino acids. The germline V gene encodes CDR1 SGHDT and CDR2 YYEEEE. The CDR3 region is CASSSPGQEGSQYF. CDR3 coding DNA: TGTGCCAGCAGCTCGCCGGGACAGGAGGGCTCCCAGTACTTC.

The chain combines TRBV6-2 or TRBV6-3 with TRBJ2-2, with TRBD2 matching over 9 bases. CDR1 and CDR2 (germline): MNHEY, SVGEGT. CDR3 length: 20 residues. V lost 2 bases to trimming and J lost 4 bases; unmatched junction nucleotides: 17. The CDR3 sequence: CASSYPSPGTSQRSTGELFF. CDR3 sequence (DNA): TGTGCCAGCAGTTACCCGTCTCCCGGGACTAGCCAACGTTCCACCGGGGAGCTGTTTTTT.

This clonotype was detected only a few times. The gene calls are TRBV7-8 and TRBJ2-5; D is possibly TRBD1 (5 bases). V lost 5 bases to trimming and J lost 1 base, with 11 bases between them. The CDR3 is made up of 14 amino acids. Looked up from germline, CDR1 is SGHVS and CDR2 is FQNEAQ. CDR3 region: CASSMRQLQETQYF. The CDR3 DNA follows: TGTGCCAGCAGCATGCGACAGCTCCAAGAGACCCAGTACTTC.

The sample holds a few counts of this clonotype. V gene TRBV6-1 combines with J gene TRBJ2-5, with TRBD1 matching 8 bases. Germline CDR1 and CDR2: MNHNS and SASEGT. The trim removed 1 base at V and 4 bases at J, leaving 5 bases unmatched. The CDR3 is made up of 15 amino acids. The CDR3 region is CASSEGTGMRETQYF. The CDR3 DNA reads TGTGCCAGCAGTGAAGGGACAGGGATGCGAGAGACCCAGTACTTC.

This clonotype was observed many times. The DNA of the CDR3 is TGCGCCAGCAGTGAGCCCAGAGGGTTGGCTTTCTTT. Encoded protein: CASSEPRGLAFF. This chain links TRBV10-1 with TRBJ1-1, with D unclear. V was shortened by 2 bases and J by 11 bases, with 12 bases between the two germline ends. This CDR3 has 12 amino acids. The germline V gene encodes CDR1 WNHNN and CDR2 SYGVQD (reference sequence).

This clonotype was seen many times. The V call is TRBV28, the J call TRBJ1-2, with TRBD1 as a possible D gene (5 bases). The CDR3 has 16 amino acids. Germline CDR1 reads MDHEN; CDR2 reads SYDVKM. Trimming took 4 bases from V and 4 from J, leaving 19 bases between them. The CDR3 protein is CASSSLRKGLSYGYTF. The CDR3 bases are TGTGCCAGCAGTTCGCTCCGGAAGGGGTTATCCTATGGCTACACCTTC.

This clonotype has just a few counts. The CDR3 reads CASSPYGLAGVHEQYF. CDR3 DNA sequence: TGTGCCAGCAGTCCGTACGGACTAGCGGGAGTCCACGAGCAGTACTTC. J is TRBJ2-7 and V is TRBV28, with 13 positions matching TRBD2. The germline gives CDR1 MDHEN, CDR2 SYDVKM. The CDR3 sequence is 16 residues long. J was trimmed by 5 bases and V by 5 bases; bases with no gene match: 9.

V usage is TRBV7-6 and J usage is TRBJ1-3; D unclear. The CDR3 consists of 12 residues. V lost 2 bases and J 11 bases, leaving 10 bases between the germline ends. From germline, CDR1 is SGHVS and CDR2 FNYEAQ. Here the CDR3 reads CASSLSPFSIYF. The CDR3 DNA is TGTGCCAGCAGCTTAAGTCCATTTTCCATATATTTT.

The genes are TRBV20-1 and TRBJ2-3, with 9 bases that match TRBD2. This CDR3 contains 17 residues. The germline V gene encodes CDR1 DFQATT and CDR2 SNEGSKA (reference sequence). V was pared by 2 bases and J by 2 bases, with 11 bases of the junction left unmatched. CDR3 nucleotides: TGCAGTGCTAGACCCTTTGCGGGGGGGCCGGTCACAGATACGCAGTATTTT. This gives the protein CSARPFAGGPVTDTQYF.

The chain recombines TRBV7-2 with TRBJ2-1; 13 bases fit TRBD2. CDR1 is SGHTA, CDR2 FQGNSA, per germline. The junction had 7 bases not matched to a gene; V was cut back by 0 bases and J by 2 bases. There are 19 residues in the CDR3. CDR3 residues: CASSLAQLAGGRAYNEQFF. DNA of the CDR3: TGTGCCAGCAGCTTAGCGCAACTAGCGGGGGGGCGAGCCTACAATGAGCAGTTCTTC. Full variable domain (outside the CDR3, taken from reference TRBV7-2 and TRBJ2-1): GAGVSQSPSNKVTEKGKDVELRCDPISGHTALYWYRQSLGQGLEFLIYFQGNSAPDKSGLPSDRFSAERTGGSVSTLTIQRTQQEDSAVYLCASSLAQLAGGRAYNEQFFGPGTRLTVL.

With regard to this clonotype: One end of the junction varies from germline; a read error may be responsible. CDR3 sequence: CASSAPAGGPYKEQFF. The CDR3 DNA reads as TGTGCCAGCAGCGCGCCAGCGGGAGGGCCGTACAAGGAGCAGTTCTTC. The chain joins TRBV9 to TRBJ2-1; 10 positions match TRBD2. The CDR3 is 16 residues long. From germline, CDR1 is SGDLS and CDR2 YYNGEE.